This TCR beta chain appears in the sequencing data of a study of blood T cell repertoires in COVID-19. The wider study: Donors in the United States, Italy and Spain gave samples during acute or convalescent COVID-19. The analysed material was cDNA or gDNA that came from T cells, B-cell-depleted T cells, or PBMCs.

The CDR3 consists of 13 residues. V was pared by 0 bases and J by 2 bases, with 5 bases between. The germline CDR1 and CDR2 sequences are SGHRS and YFSETQ. A few counts support this clone. Original methodology: Reference gene primer amplification yielded estimated nucleated cell counts. Sequencing was performed with immunoSEQ multiplex PCR; in TCRdb, only in-frame clones are kept and a portion is missing. For V, J and clone size, that table is used; D and trimming come from the DNA. The sample includes under 200,000 clones, over 65% of them seen just once. V is TRBV5-1 and J is TRBJ1-2; D remains ambiguous. The sample comprised peripheral blood. The receptor was derived from a man aged 60 to 69 with acute or convalescent COVID-19. The CDR3 bases are TGCGCCAGCAGCTTGGTCAGGAACTATGGCTACACCTTC. Translating it yields CASSLVRNYGYTF.